The next 2 T cell receptor beta chains were all read from a single sample in a study of shared clonotypes between healthy human individuals. Produced via immunoSEQ multiplex PCR; TCRdb's table is partial and in-frame only. The data show hundreds of thousands of clones, 95% to 97% seen once. Source material: memory CD8+ T cells sorted from blood. Sample subset: CD45RO+ cells pooled with CCR7-negative TemRA cells. Every receptor here comes from a man aged 25-40 years in good health.

This clone was recorded once. J is TRBJ1-1 and V is TRBV28; a possible D gene is TRBD1 (5 bases). V lost 8 bases and J lost 1, with 11 bases in between. Germline CDR1 reads MDHEN; CDR2 reads SYDVKM. This CDR3 comprises 13 residues. The CDR3 DNA reads TGTGCCAGCCAGGGTAACAGGAACACTGAAGCTTTCTTT. Encoded protein: CASQGNRNTEAFF.

This sequence joins TRBV25-1 and TRBJ2-7; 12 nucleotides match TRBD2. Per the germline V gene, CDR1 is MGHDK and CDR2 is SYGVNS. This CDR3 contains 13 residues. V gave up 7 bases and J gave up 3 bases; unmatched junction bases: 1. As DNA, the CDR3 is TGTGCCAGCAAGACTAGCGGGAGCTACGAGCAGTACTTC. This gives the protein CASKTSGSYEQYF.